The T cell receptor beta chain under discussion was sequenced for a study of blood T cells in healthy people across ages. General study results and limits: Diversity of TCR beta per million T cells declined in a roughly linear way with age.

The authors ran a second PCR of roughly 6 to 12 cycles using a sample-barcoded 5' primer and a J-beta primer mix. TCRdb re-analysed the 5' RACE reads in MiXCR, keeping a single row per CDR3 protein. This table holds about 1,000,000 distinct CDR3 sequences, more than 40% found once. Isolation per sample recovered at least 6 million PBMCs. This clonotype was picked up many times. What it binds is unknown. The CDR3 contains 16 residues. V was pared by 3 bases and J by 5 bases, with 11 bases of the junction left unmatched. Germline V CDR1 and CDR2: LGHNA, YNFKEQ. Material for sequencing was blood. This sequence was found in a woman in her sixties or seventies in good health. The genes are TRBV4-2 and TRBJ2-7; 9 nucleotides agree with TRBD2. CDR3 amino acids: CASSHSSWREGNEQYF. The CDR3 nucleotides read TGTGCCAGCAGCCACTCCTCCTGGCGGGAGGGAAACGAGCAGTACTTC.